This T cell receptor (beta chain) was captured in a study of blood T cell repertoires in COVID-19. Overall study: Samples taken during acute and convalescent COVID-19 were collected in the United States, Italy and Spain. The cDNA or gDNA used as material had been derived from T cells, B-cell-depleted T cells, or PBMCs.

Cohorts were determined from participant-reported clinical history. TCRdb's table, derived via immunoSEQ multiplex PCR, lists solely in-frame clones and lacks some. The profile shows 85,000 to 130,000 clones, 65% to 90% of them singletons. This clonotype was sampled from a woman between 45 and 65 years old who had recovered from COVID-19. The source material was PBMCs or T cells enriched from blood (not recorded which).

The CDR3 sequence: CASSTTPRAPGEKLFF. CDR3 DNA sequence: TGTGCCAGCAGCACCACCCCCCGGGCGCCGGGGGAAAAACTGTTTTTT. This chain joins TRBV28 and TRBJ1-4; D not certain. The CDR3 consists of 16 residues. The germline V and J ends were trimmed by 6 bases and 8 bases, with 22 bases remaining between them. The germline V gene has CDR1 MDHEN and CDR2 SYDVKM.